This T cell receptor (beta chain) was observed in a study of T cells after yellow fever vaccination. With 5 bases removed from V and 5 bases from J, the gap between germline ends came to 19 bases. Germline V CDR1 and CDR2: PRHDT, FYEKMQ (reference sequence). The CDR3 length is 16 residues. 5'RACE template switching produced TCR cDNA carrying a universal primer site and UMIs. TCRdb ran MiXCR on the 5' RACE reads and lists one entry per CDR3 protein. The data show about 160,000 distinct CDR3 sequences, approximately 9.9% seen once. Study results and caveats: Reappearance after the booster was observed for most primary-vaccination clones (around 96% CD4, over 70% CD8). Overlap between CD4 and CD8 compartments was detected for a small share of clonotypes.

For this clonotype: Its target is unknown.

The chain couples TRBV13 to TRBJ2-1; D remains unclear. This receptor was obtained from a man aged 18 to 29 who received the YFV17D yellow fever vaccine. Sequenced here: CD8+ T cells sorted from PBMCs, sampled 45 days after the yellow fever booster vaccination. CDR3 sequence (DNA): TGTGCCAGCAGCCCGGCCTTTGGTGGCGCCCACAATGAGCAGTTCTTC. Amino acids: CASSPAFGGAHNEQFF. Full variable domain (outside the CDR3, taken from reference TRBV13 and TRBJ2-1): AAGVIQSPRHLIKEKRETATLKCYPIPRHDTVYWYQQGPGQDPQFLISFYEKMQSDKGSIPDRFSAQQFSDYHSELNMSSLELGDSALYFCASSPAFGGAHNEQFFGPGTRLTVL.